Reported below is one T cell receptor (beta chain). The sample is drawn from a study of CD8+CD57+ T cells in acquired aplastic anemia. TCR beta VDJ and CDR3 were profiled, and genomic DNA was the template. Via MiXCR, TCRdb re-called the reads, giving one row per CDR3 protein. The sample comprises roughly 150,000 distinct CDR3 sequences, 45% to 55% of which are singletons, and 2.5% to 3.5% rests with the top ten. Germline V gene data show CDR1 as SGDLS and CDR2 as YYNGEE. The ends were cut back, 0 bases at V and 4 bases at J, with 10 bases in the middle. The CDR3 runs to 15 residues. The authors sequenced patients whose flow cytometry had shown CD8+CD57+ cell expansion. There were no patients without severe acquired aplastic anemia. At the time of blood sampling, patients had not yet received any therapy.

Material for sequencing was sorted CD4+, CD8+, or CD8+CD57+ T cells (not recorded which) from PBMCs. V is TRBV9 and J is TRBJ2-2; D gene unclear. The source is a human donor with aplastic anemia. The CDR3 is CASSVALVTTGELFF. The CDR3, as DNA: TGTGCCAGCAGCGTAGCGCTAGTTACCACCGGGGAGCTGTTTTTT.